This T cell receptor (beta chain) was profiled in a study of shared clonotypes between healthy human individuals. Study-wide findings and caveats: Sequencing depth was expected to influence donor clonotype sharing. Of the naive CD4 clonotypes, around 4.7% were shared across a few donors.

This clone was recorded only once. Its antigen is unidentified. The assay was immunoSEQ multiplex PCR, and TCRdb's table has in-frame clones only and misses some. The sample yields over 1.5 million clones, 95% to 99% seen once. The receptor was derived from a man aged 25 to 40 in good health. Sequences were obtained from naive CD4+ T cells sorted from blood. Subset noted: CD45RA+ positively selected.

The CDR3 DNA follows: TGTGCCAGCTCACCAAGTCAGGCCTCCTTTAGCAATCAGCCCCAGCATTTT. It encodes CASSPSQASFSNQPQHF. The rearrangement links TRBV18 to TRBJ1-5; unclear D gene. CDR1 and CDR2 (germline): KGHSH, LQKENI. The V gene lost 2 bases and the J gene lost 0 bases, with 14 bases spanning the gap. The CDR3 has 17 amino acids.